This T cell receptor beta chain was obtained from a study of blood T cells in healthy people across ages. Extractions gave at least 5 micrograms of total RNA per sample. Points on this clonotype: As yet, its antigen is unknown.

Together with a sample-barcoded 5' primer, a J-beta primer mix was included in a second PCR lasting about 6 to 11 cycles. There were at least 2.5 million CDR3-containing paired-end reads obtained from each sample. TCRdb ran MiXCR on the 5' RACE reads and lists one entry per CDR3 protein. The repertoire includes around 970,000 distinct CDR3 sequences, 51% of them detected once, and around a fifth sits in the top ten. Study-level points and caveats: Donor CMV infection status was unknown, possibly confounding age-related changes in expanded clonotypes. Per million T cells, TCR beta diversity dropped roughly linearly as age increased.

The TCR comes from a woman aged 55-70 years in good health. The specimen was blood.

The CDR3 reads CASSYSIWGAGEKLFF. The CDR3 coding sequence is TGTGCCAGCAGTTACTCGATTTGGGGGGCAGGTGAAAAACTGTTTTTT. The gene calls are TRBV6-5 and TRBJ1-4, with D possibly matching TRBD1 (6 bases). V lost 0 bases and J 7 bases, leaving 15 bases between the germline ends. The CDR3 totals 16 residues. CDR1 MNHEY and CDR2 SVGAGI come from the germline V gene.